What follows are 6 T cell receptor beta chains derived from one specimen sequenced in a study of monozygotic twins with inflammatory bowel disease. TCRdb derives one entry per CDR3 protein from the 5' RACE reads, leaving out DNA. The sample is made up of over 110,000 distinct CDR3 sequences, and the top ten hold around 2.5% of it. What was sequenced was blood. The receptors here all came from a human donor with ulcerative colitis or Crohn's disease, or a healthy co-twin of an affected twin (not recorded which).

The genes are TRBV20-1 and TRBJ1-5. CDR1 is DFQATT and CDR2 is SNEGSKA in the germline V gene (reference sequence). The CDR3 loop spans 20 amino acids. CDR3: CSASGGLRGSKVYSNQPQHF.

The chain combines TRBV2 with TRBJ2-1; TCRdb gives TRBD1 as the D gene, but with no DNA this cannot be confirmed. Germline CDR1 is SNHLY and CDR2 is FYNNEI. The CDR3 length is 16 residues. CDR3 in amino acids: CASNVDQGSYYNEQFF.

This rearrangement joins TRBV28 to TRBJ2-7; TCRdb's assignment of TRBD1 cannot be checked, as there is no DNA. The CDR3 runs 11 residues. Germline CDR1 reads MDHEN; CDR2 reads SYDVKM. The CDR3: CASSFRVKQYF.

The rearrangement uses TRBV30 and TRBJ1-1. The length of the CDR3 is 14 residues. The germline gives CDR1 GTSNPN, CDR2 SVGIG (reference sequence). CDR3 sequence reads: CAWSVWQMNTEAFF.

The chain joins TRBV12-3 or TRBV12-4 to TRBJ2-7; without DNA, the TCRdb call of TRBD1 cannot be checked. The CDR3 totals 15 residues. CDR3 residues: CASSLEQDSFYEQYF.

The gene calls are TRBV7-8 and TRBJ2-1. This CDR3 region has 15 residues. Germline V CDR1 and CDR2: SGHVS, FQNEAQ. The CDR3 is CASSPRQSSYNEQFF.